This TCR beta chain comes out of a study of blood T cells in healthy people across ages. Looking at the study overall: There was about one barcoded beta molecule captured by template switching per two T cells.

Study-wide results and limits: Possibly confounding the expanded clonotype changes was the fact that donor CMV status was unknown.

In regard to this clonotype: Its antigen is undetermined.

A second PCR of about 6 to 11 cycles used a sample-barcoded 5' primer and a J-beta primer mix. Through a template-switch adaptor with 12 random nucleotides, each cDNA molecule received a tag. Each CDR3 protein is one row after TCRdb ran MiXCR on the 5' RACE reads. Here the sample spans some 1,000,000 distinct CDR3 sequences, around 25% being singletons. The V end lost 4 bases, the J end lost 1 base, and 10 bases lay between the germline ends. CDR3 length equals 14 residues. The germline CDR1 and CDR2 sequences are LGHDT and YNNKEL (reference sequence). These data were also reused for a study on T cells of mothers and their children.

This sequence originates from a girl under 10 years old in good health. This chain uses TRBV3-1 with TRBJ2-5, with D unresolved. Sequenced material: blood. CDR3 in DNA: TGTGCCAGCAGCCGGCGGACCTTCCAAGAGACCCAGTACTTC. The encoded protein is CASSRRTFQETQYF.